Each of the 30 T cell receptor beta chains below was sequenced from the same sample in a study of T-cell reconstitution after alpha-beta-depleted transplantation in children. For TCRbeta, the library was prepared with unique molecular identifiers. One entry per CDR3 protein results from TCRdb running MiXCR on the PCR reads. This repertoire shows approximately 170,000 distinct CDR3 sequences, roughly 10% found once; its top ten account for less than 15%. Sequenced here: PBMCs, sampled before TCRalphabeta/CD19-depleted stem cell transplant. The source of these receptors is a boy aged 2 to 10 with acute myeloid leukemia, due to receive a stem cell transplant.

This chain links TRBV11-3 with TRBJ1-5, with 7 bases that match TRBD1. The V segment lost 1 base and the J segment 1 base; nucleotides outside the gene matches: 4. The CDR3 has 16 amino acids. CDR1 is SGHNT and CDR2 is YENEEA in the germline V gene. As DNA, the CDR3 is TGTGCCAGCAGCTTAGGGAGACAGGGCAGCAATCAGCCCCAGCATTTT. As protein: CASSLGRQGSNQPQHF.

At least ten counts were recorded for this clonotype. The chain links TRBV12-3 or TRBV12-4 to TRBJ2-1; 10 bases map to TRBD1. The V segment lost 6 bases and the J segment 4 bases; nucleotides outside the gene matches: 6. This CDR3 has 15 residues. This CDR3 reads CASSKTGQGYNEQFF. The CDR3 bases are TGTGCCAGCAGCAAGACGGGACAGGGGTACAATGAGCAGTTCTTC.

This chain joins TRBV7-8 and TRBJ2-2; D is unresolved. Trimming removed 3 bases at V and 3 bases at J, with 11 bases between. The CDR3 consists of 15 residues. The V gene's germline CDR1 is SGHVS and CDR2 FQNEAQ. The CDR3 bases are TGTGCCAGCAGCTTTCAGTCCGTTGACACCGGGGAGCTGTTTTTT. This codes for CASSFQSVDTGELFF.

This clonotype turned up a few times. J is TRBJ2-1 and V is TRBV4-1; TRBD2 agrees at 8 bases. CDR3 length equals 13 residues. V lost 8 bases and J lost 6; bases outside the gene matches: 6. Germline V lookup: CDR1 MGHRA, CDR2 YSYEKL. CDR3: CASQSGRANEQFF. CDR3 sequence (DNA): TGCGCCAGCCAATCCGGGAGGGCCAATGAGCAGTTCTTC.

This clonotype was observed at least ten times. The chain links TRBV2 to TRBJ2-7, with D uncertain. The germline gives CDR1 SNHLY, CDR2 FYNNEI. The CDR3 length is 14 residues. Trimming shortened V by 5 bases and J by 3 bases, and 14 bases separated the two germline ends. CDR3 coding DNA: TGTGCCAGCAGTCGGTCCAACACGGTCTACGAGCAGTACTTC. It encodes CASSRSNTVYEQYF.

This clonotype has ten or more counts. The CDR3 coding sequence is TGTGCCAGCAGTTTAAGACCTTTCTCGAACACTGAAGCTTTCTTT. Encoded protein: CASSLRPFSNTEAFF. This sequence joins TRBV28 and TRBJ1-1; D not resolved. The germline CDR1 and CDR2 sequences are MDHEN and SYDVKM. V was trimmed by 2 bases and J by 1 base, leaving 11 bases between them. This CDR3 has 15 amino acids.

V and J are TRBV3-1 and TRBJ2-3; 13 nucleotides align to TRBD2. J lost 9 bases, V lost 4 bases, and 10 bases had no gene match. CDR1 and CDR2 from the germline V gene are LGHDT and YNNKEL (reference sequence). The CDR3 sequence is 16 residues long. CDR3 nucleotides: TGTGCCAGCAGCCTTCGGACTAGCGGGAGCATAGACACGCAGTATTTT. Residues: CASSLRTSGSIDTQYF.

This clonotype was counted many times. The genes are TRBV11-2 and TRBJ2-7; 9 bases match TRBD1. The CDR3 extends over 14 amino acids. Germline values: CDR1 SGHAT, CDR2 FQNNGV. V dropped 5 bases and J dropped 4; count of bases not matched to a gene: 6. The CDR3 DNA sequence: TGTGCCAGCAGCGCGGGACAGGGTCCTTACGAGCAGTACGTC. This sequence encodes CASSAGQGPYEQYV.

This clonotype was seen ten or more times. J is TRBJ2-4 and V is TRBV30; no clear D. The CDR3 covers 12 residues. Trimming pared 3 bases from V and 8 bases from J, leaving 11 bases between. Germline values: CDR1 GTSNPN, CDR2 SVGIG (reference sequence). The CDR3 coding sequence is TGTGCCTGGAGCATCCAAAGTGACATTCAGTACTTC. Encoded protein: CAWSIQSDIQYF. Filled out from reference TRBV30 and TRBJ2-4, the complete variable domain reads SQTIHQWPATLVQPVGSPLSLECTVEGTSNPNLYWYRQAAGRGLQLLFYSVGIGQISSEVPQNLSASRPQDRQFILSSKKLLLSDSGFYLCAWSIQSDIQYFGAGTRLSVL.

This clonotype was detected many times. V usage is TRBV4-1 and J usage is TRBJ1-6, with unresolved D. In germline, CDR1 is MGHRA, CDR2 YSYEKL. V was clipped by 3 bases and J by 1 base, with 7 bases between them. CDR3 size: 15 residues. The CDR3 sequence: CASSHGESYNSPLHF. The CDR3 DNA is TGCGCCAGCAGCCATGGGGAATCCTATAATTCACCCCTCCACTTT.

As concerns this clonotype: A much larger clone is a single base away; this may be a read error. This chain connects TRBV10-1 to TRBJ2-2, with TRBD2 identical over 9 bases. Germline CDR1 is WNHNN and CDR2 is SYGVQD (reference sequence). The J segment lost 9 bases and the V segment lost 4 bases, leaving 6 bases of the junction unmatched. CDR3 length: 14 amino acids. The CDR3 bases are TGCGCCAGCAGTGGCGGCGGGAGGGCCTGGGAGCTGTTTTTT. This codes for CASSGGGRAWELFF.

The chain carries TRBV19 and TRBJ1-1, with 7 bases fitting TRBD1. CDR3 length: 14 amino acids. Trimming cost V 4 bases and J 0 bases; bases outside gene matches: 2. Germline V lookup: CDR1 LNHDA, CDR2 SQIVND (reference sequence). CDR3 sequence: CASSSGTVNTEAFF. The CDR3 DNA follows: TGTGCCAGTAGTAGCGGGACAGTGAACACTGAAGCTTTCTTT.

This clonotype appeared many times. The rearrangement links TRBV10-3 to TRBJ2-2, with 11 bases matching TRBD2. The CDR3 spans 17 residues. Trimming removed 6 bases from V and 0 bases from J; junction bases left unmatched: 6. In germline, CDR1 is ENHRY, CDR2 SYGVKD. The CDR3 loop reads CAISWLAGGTNTGELFF. CDR3 in DNA: TGTGCCATCAGCTGGCTAGCGGGAGGAACGAACACCGGGGAGCTGTTTTTT.

This clonotype was counted at least ten times. This chain links TRBV20-1 with TRBJ2-7; TRBD2 aligns across 7 bases. Germline loops: CDR1 DFQATT, CDR2 SNEGSKA (reference sequence). Trimming removed 5 bases from V and 6 bases from J; junction bases left unmatched: 7. This CDR3 region has 12 residues. CDR3 coding DNA: TGCAGTGCTTCCCCGGGACTACTCGAGCAGTACTTC. This gives the protein CSASPGLLEQYF.

Note on this clonotype: Given a much more abundant clone one base away, this may be a read error. The V call is TRBV4-1, the J call TRBJ2-4; no reliable D call. There are 11 residues in the CDR3. Germline CDR1 and CDR2: MGHRA and YSYEKL. The CDR3 DNA reads TGCGCCAGCAGCCAAACAAACATTCAGTCCTTC. Translated: CASSQTNIQSF.

This clonotype was seen repeatedly, ten times or more. The V gene is TRBV25-1, the J gene TRBJ1-1; unclear D gene. Trimming left V 7 bases short and J 10 bases short, with 13 bases between. Germline values: CDR1 MGHDK, CDR2 SYGVNS. The CDR3 extends over 11 amino acids. This chain's CDR3 is CASNEGRIAFF. In DNA, the CDR3 is TGTGCCAGCAACGAGGGTCGAATAGCTTTCTTT.

At least ten counts were recorded for this clonotype. The chain carries TRBV10-3 and TRBJ2-5; no reliable D call. The CDR3 has 15 amino acids. Germline values: CDR1 ENHRY, CDR2 SYGVKD. V lost 3 bases and J lost 5, with 16 bases in between. Written as DNA, the CDR3 is TGTGCCATCAGTGAACCGTCCTATCTCGGGGAGACCCAGTACTTC. Amino acid sequence: CAISEPSYLGETQYF.

This clonotype has only a few counts. The chain employs TRBV7-6 and TRBJ2-2; a possible D gene is TRBD2 (6 bases). V was pared by 5 bases and J by 0 bases, with 19 bases between. The CDR3 runs to 18 residues. The germline V gene has CDR1 SGHVS and CDR2 FNYEAQ. The CDR3 protein is CASSRFLSGVSNTGELFF. Written as DNA, the CDR3 is TGTGCCAGCAGCCGATTTCTATCGGGGGTTTCGAACACCGGGGAGCTGTTTTTT.

The gene calls are TRBV28 and TRBJ2-4, with D possibly called TRBD1 or TRBD2 (5 bases each). The CDR3 is made up of 15 amino acids. CDR1 and CDR2 from the germline V gene are MDHEN and SYDVKM. The V and J ends lost 6 bases and 0 bases respectively, with 12 bases between them. The CDR3 DNA follows: TGTGCCAGCAGCCCCGGGACCGTAGCCAAAAACATTCAGTACTTC. It codes for CASSPGTVAKNIQYF.

The chain is built from TRBV20-1 and TRBJ2-7; 10 nucleotides match TRBD2. Unmatched junction bases numbered 10, after V lost 7 bases and J lost 1 base. The germline CDR1 and CDR2 sequences are DFQATT and SNEGSKA (reference sequence). The CDR3 extends over 15 amino acids. The CDR3 spells CSVLNSGRLSYEQYF. As DNA, the CDR3 is TGCAGTGTCTTGAATAGCGGGAGGCTTTCCTACGAGCAGTACTTC.

This clonotype was recorded at least ten times. The chain employs TRBV5-1 and TRBJ1-1; D uncertain. Germline V gene sequence: CDR1 SGHRS, CDR2 YFSETQ. Deletions cut 0 bases from V and 0 bases from J, with 9 bases between. The CDR3 is 15 amino acids. CDR3 sequence (DNA): TGCGCCAGCAGCTTGGCCCCGGAAATGAACACTGAAGCTTTCTTT. Amino acid sequence: CASSLAPEMNTEAFF.

As DNA, the CDR3 is TGTGCCTGGAGTGTATCGTCCGGTGAAAAACTGTTTTTT. This encodes CAWSVSSGEKLFF. This sequence joins TRBV30 and TRBJ1-4; no firm D call. This CDR3 has 13 residues. Trimming shortened V by 0 bases and J by 7 bases, and 9 bases separated the two germline ends. Germline V gives CDR1 GTSNPN, CDR2 SVGIG (reference sequence). Based on the CDR3 plus reference TRBV30 and TRBJ1-4, the full variable domain is SQTIHQWPATLVQPVGSPLSLECTVEGTSNPNLYWYRQAAGRGLQLLFYSVGIGQISSEVPQNLSASRPQDRQFILSSKKLLLSDSGFYLCAWSVSSGEKLFFGSGTQLSVL.

This clonotype has at least ten counts. V is TRBV18 and J is TRBJ2-7; 8 positions match TRBD2. CDR1 and CDR2 from the germline V gene are KGHSH and LQKENI. The CDR3 length is 14 residues. V lost 6 bases and J lost 3; bases outside the gene matches: 7. CDR3 sequence: CASSNFAGGYEQYF. In DNA, the CDR3 is TGTGCCAGCTCCAACTTCGCGGGAGGCTACGAGCAGTACTTC.

This clonotype showed up many times. V gene TRBV24-1 combines with J gene TRBJ2-1, with 16 bases fitting TRBD2. V was pared by 4 bases and J by 7 bases, with 9 bases of the junction left unmatched. The CDR3 extends over 18 amino acids. The germline gives CDR1 KGHDR, CDR2 SFDVKD. CDR3 sequence (DNA): TGTGCCACCAGTGACCGGGGGACTAGCGGGAGGGCCTGGAATGAGCAGTTCTTC. Translating gives CATSDRGTSGRAWNEQFF.

On this clonotype: This may come from a read error, since a much larger clone is one base off. V usage is TRBV29-1 and J usage is TRBJ1-3, with D uncertain. CDR1 and CDR2 (germline): SQVTM, ANQGSEA. The CDR3 length is 13 residues. V lost 6 bases and J 4 bases, leaving 13 bases between the germline ends. CDR3 amino acids: CSVHVEQGNTIYF. CDR3 DNA: TGCAGCGTGCACGTGGAACAGGGAAACACCATATATTTT.

This clonotype has ten or more counts. The chain joins TRBV7-2 to TRBJ2-1, with TRBD1 identical over 10 bases. CDR1 SGHTA and CDR2 FQGNSA come from the germline V gene. The CDR3 is made up of 14 amino acids. Trimming at V came to 5 bases and at J to 10 bases, leaving 8 bases not matched to a gene. This chain's CDR3 is CASSLPGQGIEQFF. DNA for the CDR3: TGTGCCAGCAGCCTCCCGGGACAGGGGATCGAGCAGTTCTTC.

The table lists this clonotype with many counts. This chain links TRBV30 with TRBJ1-1; the match to TRBD1 covers 8 bases. Germline loops: CDR1 GTSNPN, CDR2 SVGIG (reference sequence). The CDR3 extends over 14 amino acids. Trimming at V came to 5 bases and at J to 1 base, leaving 6 bases not matched to a gene. The CDR3 protein is CAWDFGQGNTEAFF. For the CDR3, the DNA is TGTGCCTGGGATTTCGGACAGGGGAACACTGAAGCTTTCTTT.

This clonotype was counted at least ten times. J is TRBJ2-1 and V is TRBV5-1, with D perhaps TRBD2 (6 bases). The germline V and J ends were trimmed by 0 bases and 8 bases, with 21 bases remaining between them. This CDR3 contains 17 residues. Germline V gene sequence: CDR1 SGHRS, CDR2 YFSETQ. The CDR3 loop reads CASSLGPSENSRYEQFF. The CDR3 region has the DNA TGCGCCAGCAGCTTGGGCCCTAGCGAAAATTCTCGGTATGAGCAGTTCTTC.

The chain uses TRBV6-5 and TRBJ1-6; possible D gene TRBD1, 5 bases. The CDR3 loop spans 16 amino acids. V lost 0 bases and J lost 7, with 13 bases in between. The germline CDR1 and CDR2 sequences are MNHEY and SVGAGI. The CDR3 protein is CASSYSNAGYNSPLHF. In DNA form, the CDR3 reads TGTGCCAGCAGTTACTCGAATGCAGGGTACAATTCACCCCTCCACTTT.

This clonotype has ten or more counts. This chain's CDR3 is CASSLFRTSGGETQYF. The CDR3 DNA follows: TGTGCCAGCAGCCTCTTCAGAACTAGCGGGGGTGAGACCCAGTACTTC. This chain connects TRBV5-6 to TRBJ2-5; 11 bases agree with TRBD2. The CDR3 is 16 residues long. V lost 4 bases, J lost 5 bases, and 10 bases stayed unmatched. CDR1 SGHDT and CDR2 YYEEEE come from the germline V gene.